Listed below are T cell receptor beta chains from one sample, sequenced in a study of blood T cell repertoires in COVID-19. Clones were read by immunoSEQ multiplex PCR, and TCRdb kept only the in-frame ones, dropping some. The sample lists around 230,000 clones, 87% occurring once. Sequenced input: peripheral blood. The receptors were gathered from a man aged 55 to 70 who had recovered from COVID-19. Both conserved end residues are part of each CDR3. A D gene is named only where the DNA matches it firmly. Not all rows give a size; the values are once, few, many and, for expanded clones, a class.

clone size | J gene | V gene | D gene | CDR3 protein | CDR3 DNA
- | TRBJ1-5 | TRBV30 | TRBD1 | CAWSWRGRNQPQHF | TGTGCCTGGAGTTGGAGGGGGCGGAATCAGCCCCAGCATTTT
- | TRBJ1-3 | TRBV7-6 | TRBD1 | CASSLAAAGGNSGNTIYF | TGTGCCAGCAGCTTAGCCGCGGCAGGGGGAAATTCTGGAAACACCATATATTTT
many | TRBJ1-1 | TRBV3-1/TRBV3-2 | - | CASSATSNKNTEAFF | TGTGCCAGCAGCGCCACCTCAAACAAGAACACTGAAGCTTTCTTT
- | TRBJ1-1 | TRBV27 | - | CASSLHQGYTEAFF | TGTGCCAGCAGTTTACATCAGGGGTACACTGAAGCTTTCTTT
few | TRBJ1-2 | TRBV6-5 | - | CASRPDTIYGYTF | TGTGCCAGCAGGCCGGACACAATCTATGGCTACACCTTC
- | TRBJ2-5 | TRBV19 | TRBD2 | CASRRGGLETQYF | TGTGCCAGTAGGCGGGGGGGCCTGGAGACCCAGTACTTC
- | TRBJ2-3 | TRBV27 | TRBD1 | CASSGWGQDTDTQYF | TGTGCCAGCAGTGGGTGGGGACAGGACACAGATACGCAGTATTTT
- | TRBJ2-1 | TRBV9 | TRBD2 | CASSVERGSYNEQFF | TGTGCCAGCAGCGTAGAGCGGGGCTCCTACAATGAGCAGTTCTTC
- | TRBJ2-2 | TRBV6-4 | - | CASSEGATGELFF | TGTGCCAGCAGTGAGGGGGCCACCGGGGAGCTGTTTTTT
- | TRBJ1-5 | TRBV6-5 | - | CASSPGRTNQPQHF | TGTGCCAGCAGCCCCGGTAGAACCAATCAGCCCCAGCATTTT
- | TRBJ1-4 | TRBV18 | - | CASSPTSTNEKLFF | TGTGCCAGCTCCCCGACATCAACTAATGAAAAACTGTTTTTT
- | TRBJ1-5 | TRBV2 | TRBD1 | CASTLSGQGMTNQPQHF | TGTGCCAGCACCCTCTCCGGACAGGGGATGACCAATCAGCCCCAGCATTTT
- | TRBJ1-4 | TRBV19 | TRBD1 | CASSDRGREKLFF | TGTGCCAGTAGCGACAGGGGCAGGGAAAAACTGTTTTTT
- | TRBJ1-1 | TRBV20-1 | - | CSANRATEAFF | TGCAGTGCAAACAGGGCCACTGAAGCTTTCTTT
once | TRBJ1-1 | TRBV6-4 | - | CASSVREGSEAFF | TGTGCCAGCAGTGTCAGGGAGGGCTCTGAAGCTTTCTTT
- | TRBJ2-3 | TRBV3-1/TRBV3-2 | TRBD2 | CASSQERASGGQFDTQYF | TGTGCCAGCAGCCAAGAAAGGGCTAGCGGGGGTCAATTTGATACGCAGTATTTT
- | TRBJ1-5 | TRBV7-7 | - | CASSFVVHGNQPQHF | TGTGCCAGCAGCTTTGTCGTACACGGCAATCAGCCCCAGCATTTT
- | TRBJ1-4 | TRBV5-6 | - | CASSRWGVLEKLFF | TGTGCCAGCAGCCGCTGGGGGGTTCTCGAAAAACTGTTTTTT
- | TRBJ2-5 | TRBV18 | - | CASSPPSMGETQYF | TGTGCCAGCTCACCGCCTAGCATGGGGGAGACCCAGTACTTC
- | TRBJ2-1 | TRBV6-2/TRBV6-3 | TRBD2 | CASNPLAGDEQFF | TGTGCCAGCAACCCACTAGCGGGGGATGAGCAGTTCTTC
- | TRBJ2-7 | TRBV24-1 | TRBD1 | CATSGRDSYEQYF | TGTGCCACCAGTGGCAGGGACAGCTACGAGCAGTACTTC
- | TRBJ2-7 | TRBV5-1 | - | CASSLDPGSSYEQYF | TGCGCCAGCAGCTTGGATCCGGGGAGCTCCTACGAGCAGTACTTC
- | TRBJ2-1 | TRBV11-2 | - | CASSLLANEQFF | TGTGCCAGCAGCTTACTAGCGAATGAGCAGTTCTTC
- | TRBJ2-2 | TRBV21-1 | - | CASSIDGELFF | TGTGCCAGCAGCATAGACGGGGAGCTGTTTTTT
- | TRBJ1-1 | TRBV12-3/TRBV12-4 | - | CASTLVTEAFF | TGTGCCAGCACCTTAGTCACTGAAGCTTTCTTT
- | TRBJ2-2 | TRBV19 | - | CASRGSITNTGELFF | TGTGCCAGTAGGGGCAGCATAACGAACACCGGGGAGCTGTTTTTT
- | TRBJ1-1 | TRBV24-1 | TRBD1 | CATRTGTGTNTEAFF | TGTGCCACCCGGACCGGGACAGGCACTAACACTGAAGCTTTCTTT
- | TRBJ1-4 | TRBV5-1 | TRBD1 | CASSRGQGAFEKLFF | TGCGCCAGCAGTCGCGGACAGGGAGCTTTTGAAAAACTGTTTTTT
- | TRBJ2-1 | TRBV3-1/TRBV3-2 | - | CASSQDMRGGRWNEQFF | TGTGCCAGCAGCCAAGATATGAGGGGGGGCCGTTGGAATGAGCAGTTCTTC
- | TRBJ1-1 | TRBV12-3/TRBV12-4 | - | CASSNAGRTEAFF | TGTGCCAGCAGTAACGCAGGGCGCACTGAAGCTTTCTTT
- | TRBJ1-1 | TRBV19 | - | CASSIGRVYHGTEAFF | TGTGCCAGTAGTATCGGCAGGGTCTATCATGGCACTGAAGCTTTCTTT
- | TRBJ2-3 | TRBV9 | - | CASSVGGPGDTQYF | TGTGCCAGCAGCGTAGGGGGGCCAGGAGATACGCAGTATTTT
once | TRBJ1-5 | TRBV6-1 | - | CASSVRVPGGNQPQHF | TGTGCCAGCAGTGTCCGGGTCCCAGGGGGCAATCAGCCCCAGCATTTT
- | TRBJ2-1 | TRBV3-1/TRBV3-2 | - | CASSRNRASYNEQFF | TGTGCCAGCAGCCGGAACAGGGCGTCATACAATGAGCAGTTCTTC
- | TRBJ1-4 | TRBV28 | - | CASSFLFRGEKLFF | TGTGCCAGCAGTTTCTTGTTTCGGGGTGAAAAACTGTTTTTT
- | TRBJ1-4 | TRBV20-1 | TRBD1 | CSASLLRGQTEKLFF | TGCAGTGCTAGTCTCCTCAGGGGGCAAACTGAAAAACTGTTTTTT
- | TRBJ1-1 | TRBV10-1 | - | CASSESRNTEAFF | TGCGCCAGCAGTGAGTCGCGGAACACTGAAGCTTTCTTT
- | TRBJ2-4 | TRBV6-5 | - | CASSRGTDKNIQYF | TGTGCCAGCAGCCGCGGGACGGACAAAAACATTCAGTACTTC
- | TRBJ1-2 | TRBV12-3/TRBV12-4 | - | CASSFGGVGGYTF | TGTGCCAGCAGTTTTGGAGGGGTAGGAGGCTACACCTTC